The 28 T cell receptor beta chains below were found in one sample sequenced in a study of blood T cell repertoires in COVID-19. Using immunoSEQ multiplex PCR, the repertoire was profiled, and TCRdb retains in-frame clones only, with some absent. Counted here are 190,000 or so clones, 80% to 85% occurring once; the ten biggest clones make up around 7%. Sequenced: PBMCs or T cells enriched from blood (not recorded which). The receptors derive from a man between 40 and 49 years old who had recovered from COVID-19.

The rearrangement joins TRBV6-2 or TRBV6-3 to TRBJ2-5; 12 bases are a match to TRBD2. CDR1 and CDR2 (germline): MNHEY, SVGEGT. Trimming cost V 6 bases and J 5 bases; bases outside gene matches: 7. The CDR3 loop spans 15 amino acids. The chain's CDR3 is CASSLAGGPWETQYF. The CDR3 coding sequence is TGTGCCAGCAGCCTAGCGGGGGGGCCTTGGGAGACCCAGTACTTC.

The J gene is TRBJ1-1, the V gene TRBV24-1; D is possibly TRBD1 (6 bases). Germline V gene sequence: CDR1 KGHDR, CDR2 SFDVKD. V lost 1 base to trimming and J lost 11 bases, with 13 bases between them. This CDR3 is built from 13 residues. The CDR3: CATSDLHTGKAFF. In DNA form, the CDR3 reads TGTGCCACCAGTGATTTACATACAGGGAAGGCTTTCTTT.

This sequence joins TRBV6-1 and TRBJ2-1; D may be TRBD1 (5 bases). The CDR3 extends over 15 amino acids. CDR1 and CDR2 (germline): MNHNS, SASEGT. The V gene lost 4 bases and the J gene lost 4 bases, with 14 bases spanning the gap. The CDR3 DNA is TGTGCCAGCAGTGGGAGTTGGGGCTATTACAATGAGCAGTTCTTC. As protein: CASSGSWGYYNEQFF.

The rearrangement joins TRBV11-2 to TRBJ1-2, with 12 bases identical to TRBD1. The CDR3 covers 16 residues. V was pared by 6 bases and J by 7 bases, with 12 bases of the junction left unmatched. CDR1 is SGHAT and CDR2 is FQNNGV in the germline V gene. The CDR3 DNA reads TGTGCCAGCAGGTCCATCCGGGACAGGGGGCTAGGTGGCTACACCTTC. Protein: CASRSIRDRGLGGYTF.

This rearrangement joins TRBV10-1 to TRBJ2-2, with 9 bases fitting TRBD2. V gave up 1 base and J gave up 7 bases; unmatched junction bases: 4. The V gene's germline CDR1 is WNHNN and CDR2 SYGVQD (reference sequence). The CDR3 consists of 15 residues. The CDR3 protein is CASSELRGGIGELFF. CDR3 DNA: TGCGCCAGCAGTGAGTTGCGGGGGGGCATCGGGGAGCTGTTTTTT.

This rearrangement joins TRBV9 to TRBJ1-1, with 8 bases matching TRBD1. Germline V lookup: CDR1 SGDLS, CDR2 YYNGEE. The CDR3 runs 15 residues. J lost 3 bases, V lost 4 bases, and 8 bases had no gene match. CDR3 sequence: CASSPKDRVDTEAFF. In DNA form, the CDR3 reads TGTGCCAGCAGCCCGAAGGACAGGGTGGACACTGAAGCTTTCTTT. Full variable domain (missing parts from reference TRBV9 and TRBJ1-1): DSGVTQTPKHLITATGQRVTLRCSPRSGDLSVYWYQQSLDQGLQFLIQYYNGEERAKGNILERFSAQQFPDLHSELNLSSLELGDSALYFCASSPKDRVDTEAFFGQGTRLTVV.

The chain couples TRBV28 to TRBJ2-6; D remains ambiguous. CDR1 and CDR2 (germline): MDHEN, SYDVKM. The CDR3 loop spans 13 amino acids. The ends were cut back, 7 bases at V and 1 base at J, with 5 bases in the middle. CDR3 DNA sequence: TGTGCCAGCATTTCATCTGGGGCCAACGTCCTGACTTTC. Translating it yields CASISSGANVLTF.

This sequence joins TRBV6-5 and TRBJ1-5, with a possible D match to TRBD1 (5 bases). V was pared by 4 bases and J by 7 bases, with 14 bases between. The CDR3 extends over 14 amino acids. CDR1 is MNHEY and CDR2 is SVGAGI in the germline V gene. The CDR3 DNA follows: TGTGCCAGCAGTTCCTCCTTTAGGGGACAGCCCCAGCATTTT. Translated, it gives CASSSSFRGQPQHF.

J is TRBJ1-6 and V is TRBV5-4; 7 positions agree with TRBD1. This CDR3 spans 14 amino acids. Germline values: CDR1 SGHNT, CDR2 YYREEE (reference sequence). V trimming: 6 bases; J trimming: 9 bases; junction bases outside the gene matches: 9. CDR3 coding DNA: TGTGCCAGCACCAATAGGGGACAGCCTTCACCCCTCCACTTT. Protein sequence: CASTNRGQPSPLHF. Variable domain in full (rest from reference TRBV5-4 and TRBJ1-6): ETGVTQSPTHLIKTRGQQVTLRCSSQSGHNTVSWYQQALGQGPQFIFQYYREEENGRGNFPPRFSGLQFPNYSSELNVNALELDDSALYLCASTNRGQPSPLHFGNGTRLTVT.

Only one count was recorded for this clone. CDR3 coding DNA: TGCGCCAGCAGCCCTACAGGGGAGGCCTACGAGCAGTACTTC. Translation gives CASSPTGEAYEQYF. The V gene is TRBV5-1, the J gene TRBJ2-7; a weak D match, TRBD1 (7 bases). V dropped 4 bases and J dropped 2 bases, with 13 bases sitting between them. CDR1 is SGHRS and CDR2 is YFSETQ in the germline V gene. The CDR3 consists of 14 residues.

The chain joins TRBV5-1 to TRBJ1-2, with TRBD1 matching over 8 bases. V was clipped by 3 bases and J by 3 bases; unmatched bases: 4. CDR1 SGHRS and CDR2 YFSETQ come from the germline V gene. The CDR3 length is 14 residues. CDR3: CASSSGTGDYGYTF. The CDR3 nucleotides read TGCGCCAGCAGCTCCGGGACAGGCGACTATGGCTACACCTTC.

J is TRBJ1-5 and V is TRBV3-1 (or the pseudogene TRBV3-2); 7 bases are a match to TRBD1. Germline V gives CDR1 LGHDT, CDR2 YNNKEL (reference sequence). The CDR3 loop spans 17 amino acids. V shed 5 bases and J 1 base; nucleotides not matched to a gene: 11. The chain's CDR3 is CASSSAGGGSSNQPQHF. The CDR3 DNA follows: TGTGCCAGCAGCTCAGCAGGAGGGGGCTCGAGCAATCAGCCCCAGCATTTT.

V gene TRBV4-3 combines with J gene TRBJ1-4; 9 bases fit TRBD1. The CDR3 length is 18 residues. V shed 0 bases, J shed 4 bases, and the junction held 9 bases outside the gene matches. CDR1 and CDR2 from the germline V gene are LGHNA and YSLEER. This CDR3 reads CASSQEGYRGRSNEKLFF. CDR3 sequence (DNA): TGCGCCAGCAGCCAAGAAGGGTACAGGGGGCGGAGTAATGAAAAACTGTTTTTT.

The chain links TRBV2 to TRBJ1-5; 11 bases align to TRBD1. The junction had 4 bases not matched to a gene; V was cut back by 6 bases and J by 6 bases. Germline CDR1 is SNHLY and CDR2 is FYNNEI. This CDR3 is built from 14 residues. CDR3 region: CASRTDRGPQPQHF. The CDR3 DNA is TGTGCCAGCAGGACGGACAGGGGGCCTCAGCCCCAGCATTTT.

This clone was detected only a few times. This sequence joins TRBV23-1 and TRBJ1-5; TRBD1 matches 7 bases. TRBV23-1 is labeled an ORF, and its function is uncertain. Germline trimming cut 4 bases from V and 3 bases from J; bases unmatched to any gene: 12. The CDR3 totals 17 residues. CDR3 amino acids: CASSPTQDREPNQPQHF. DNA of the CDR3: TGCGCCAGCAGTCCAACCCAAGACAGGGAACCCAATCAGCCCCAGCATTTT.

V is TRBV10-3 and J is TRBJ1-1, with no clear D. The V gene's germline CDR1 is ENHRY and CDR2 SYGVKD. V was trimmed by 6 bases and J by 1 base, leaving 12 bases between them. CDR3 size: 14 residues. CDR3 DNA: TGTGCCATCAGCAGGTCTACGGAGAACACTGAAGCTTTCTTT. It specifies CAISRSTENTEAFF.

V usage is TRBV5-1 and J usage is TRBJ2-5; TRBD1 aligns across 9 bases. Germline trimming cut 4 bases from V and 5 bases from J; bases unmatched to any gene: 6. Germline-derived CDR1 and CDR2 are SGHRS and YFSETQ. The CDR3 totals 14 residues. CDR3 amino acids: CASSTGQGLETQYF. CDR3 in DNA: TGCGCCAGCAGCACGGGACAGGGTTTGGAGACCCAGTACTTC.

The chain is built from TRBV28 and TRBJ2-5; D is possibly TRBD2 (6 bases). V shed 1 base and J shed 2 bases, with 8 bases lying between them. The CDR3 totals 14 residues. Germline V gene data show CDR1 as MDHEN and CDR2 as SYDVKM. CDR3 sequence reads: CASSLLGGQETQYF. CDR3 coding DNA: TGTGCCAGCAGTTTATTGGGGGGTCAAGAGACCCAGTACTTC.

The CDR3 DNA reads TGTGCCAGCTCACCACAGGGAGCCTACGAGCAGTACTTC. Translated: CASSPQGAYEQYF. This chain uses TRBV18 with TRBJ2-7; D might be TRBD2 (5 bases). The CDR3 has 13 residues. V lost 1 base and J 2 bases, leaving 6 bases between the germline ends. Germline CDR1 is KGHSH and CDR2 is LQKENI. Together with reference TRBV18 and TRBJ2-7, the CDR3 gives the full variable domain: NAGVMQNPRHLVRRRGQEARLRCSPMKGHSHVYWYRQLPEEGLKFMVYLQKENIIDESGMPKERFSAEFPKEGPSILRIQQVVRGDSAAYFCASSPQGAYEQYFGPGTRLTVT.

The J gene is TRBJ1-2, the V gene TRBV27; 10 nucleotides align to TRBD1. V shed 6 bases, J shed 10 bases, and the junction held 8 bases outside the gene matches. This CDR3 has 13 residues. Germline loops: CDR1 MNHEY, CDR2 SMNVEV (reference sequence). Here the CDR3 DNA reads TGTGCCAGCAGGGACCGGGACAGGGGAACCTACACCTTC. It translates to CASRDRDRGTYTF.

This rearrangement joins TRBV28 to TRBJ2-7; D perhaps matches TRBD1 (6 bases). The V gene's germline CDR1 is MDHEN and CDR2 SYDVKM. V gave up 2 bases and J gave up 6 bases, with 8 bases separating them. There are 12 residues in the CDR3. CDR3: CASSLPGAEQYF. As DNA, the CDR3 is TGTGCCAGCAGTTTACCAGGGGCCGAGCAGTACTTC.

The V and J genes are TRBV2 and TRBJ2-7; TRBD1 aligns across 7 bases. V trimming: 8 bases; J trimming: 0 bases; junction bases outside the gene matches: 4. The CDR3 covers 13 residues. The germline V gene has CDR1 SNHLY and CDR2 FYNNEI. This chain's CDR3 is CASQGQTSYEQYF. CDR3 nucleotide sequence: TGTGCCAGCCAGGGACAGACCTCCTACGAGCAGTACTTC.

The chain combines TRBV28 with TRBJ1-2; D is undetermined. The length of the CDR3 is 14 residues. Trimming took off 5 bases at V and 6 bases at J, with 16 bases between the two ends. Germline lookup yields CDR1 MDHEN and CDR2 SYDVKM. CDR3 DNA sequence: TGTGCCAGCAGTCCCGTGGCAGTTCGAAATGGCTACACCTTC. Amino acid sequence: CASSPVAVRNGYTF.

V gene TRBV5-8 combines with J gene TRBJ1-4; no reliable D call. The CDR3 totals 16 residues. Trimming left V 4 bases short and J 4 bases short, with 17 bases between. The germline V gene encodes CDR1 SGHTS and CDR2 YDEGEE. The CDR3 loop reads CASSQAIPRINEKLFF. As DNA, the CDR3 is TGTGCCAGCAGCCAGGCGATCCCCAGGATTAATGAAAAACTGTTTTTT.

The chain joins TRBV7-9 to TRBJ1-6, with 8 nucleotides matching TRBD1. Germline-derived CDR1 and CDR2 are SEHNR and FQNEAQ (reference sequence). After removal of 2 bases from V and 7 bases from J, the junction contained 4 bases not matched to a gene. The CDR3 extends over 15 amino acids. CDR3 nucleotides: TGTGCCAGCAGCTTAATTAGGGACAGGAATTCACCCCTCCACTTT. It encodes CASSLIRDRNSPLHF.

For the CDR3, the DNA is TGTGCCAGCAGCCACCAGGTCTCTGGAAACACCATATATTTT. Its protein is CASSHQVSGNTIYF. This chain joins TRBV5-5 and TRBJ1-3, with unresolved D. CDR3 length equals 14 residues. V lost 4 bases and J 0 bases, leaving 8 bases between the germline ends. Germline lookup yields CDR1 SGHKS and CDR2 YYEKEE (reference sequence).

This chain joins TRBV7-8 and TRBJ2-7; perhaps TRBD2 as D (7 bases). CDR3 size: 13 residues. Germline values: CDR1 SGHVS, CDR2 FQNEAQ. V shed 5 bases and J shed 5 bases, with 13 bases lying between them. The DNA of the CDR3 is TGTGCCAGCAGCCCGGGGGCGGGGGACGAGCAGTACTTC. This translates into CASSPGAGDEQYF.

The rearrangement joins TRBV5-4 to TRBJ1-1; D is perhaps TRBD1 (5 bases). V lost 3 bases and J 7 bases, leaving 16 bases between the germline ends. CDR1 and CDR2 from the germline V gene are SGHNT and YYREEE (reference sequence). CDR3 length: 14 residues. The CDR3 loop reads CASSSVDSANEAFF. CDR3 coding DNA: TGTGCCAGCAGCTCCGTCGACAGCGCCAATGAAGCTTTCTTT.